One sample yielded the 31 T cell receptor beta chains listed below, sequenced in a study of OX40 agonist ivuxolimab in advanced cancers. Library preparation employed the immunoSEQ multiplex PCR assay. Held by TCRdb, this immuneACCESS table contains in-frame sequences only and omits some clones. Under half of the omission traces to an unresolved V gene where checked; the cause of the rest is unknown. The sample includes roughly 62,000 clones, with 80% to 95% observed a single time. Roughly 0.56% of the sample goes to the ten largest clones. The source material was CD4+ or CD8+ T cells sorted from blood, sampled in a trial of the OX40 agonist ivuxolimab. The receptor source for this set is an adult with an advanced solid tumor such as melanoma, head and neck, liver or kidney cancer.

The genes are TRBV11-3 and TRBJ2-7; 8 positions agree with TRBD1. The germline V gene encodes CDR1 SGHNT and CDR2 YENEEA. CDR3 length equals 12 residues. Unmatched junction bases numbered 7, after V lost 5 bases and J lost 10 bases. The CDR3 DNA follows: TGTGCCAGCAGCCAGGGGGCGGGTTCTCAGTACTTC. Translated: CASSQGAGSQYF.

The chain's CDR3 is CATESGTDTQYF. CDR3 sequence (DNA): TGTGCCACAGAGAGCGGCACAGATACGCAGTATTTT. The J gene is TRBJ2-3, the V gene TRBV10-3; D remains ambiguous. This CDR3 has 12 residues. The germline V and J ends were trimmed by 10 bases and 1 base, with 9 bases remaining between them. Looked up from germline, CDR1 is ENHRY and CDR2 is SYGVKD.

The rearrangement links TRBV10-3 to TRBJ2-1, with 9 bases identical to TRBD1. CDR1 and CDR2 from the germline V gene are ENHRY and SYGVKD. CDR3 length equals 15 residues. With 3 bases clipped from V and 10 bases from J, the junction kept 10 bases outside the gene matches. The CDR3 sequence is CAISDPRTGVREQFF. CDR3 DNA: TGTGCCATCAGTGACCCCAGGACAGGGGTACGGGAGCAGTTCTTC.

The CDR3 coding sequence is TGTGCCATCAAGGACAGGGTTAGGGCCGGGGAGCTGTTTTTT. Encoded protein: CAIKDRVRAGELFF. J is TRBJ2-2 and V is TRBV7-9; 8 bases are shared with TRBD1. Trimming at V came to 10 bases and at J to 6 bases, leaving 10 bases not matched to a gene. The length of the CDR3 is 14 residues. Germline V gene sequence: CDR1 SEHNR, CDR2 FQNEAQ (reference sequence).

CDR3: CASSSGLAPNEQFF. The CDR3, as DNA: TGTGCCAGCAGTTCGGGACTGGCCCCCAATGAGCAGTTCTTC. The chain carries TRBV6-6 and TRBJ2-1; possible D gene TRBD2, 6 bases. The germline CDR1 and CDR2 sequences are MNHNY and SVGAGI (reference sequence). The CDR3 consists of 14 residues. The ends were cut back, 4 bases at V and 6 bases at J, with 13 bases in the middle.

The chain recombines TRBV6-1 with TRBJ1-2; a possible D gene is TRBD1 (5 bases). The CDR3 covers 15 residues. Trimming shortened V by 6 bases and J by 4 bases, and 18 bases separated the two germline ends. CDR1 and CDR2 from the germline V gene are MNHNS and SASEGT. CDR3 sequence reads: CASRPPGRAFYGYTF. CDR3 sequence (DNA): TGTGCCAGCAGACCTCCGGGCAGGGCCTTCTATGGCTACACCTTC.

V is TRBV27 and J is TRBJ1-2, with D possibly being TRBD1 (6 bases). The germline V and J ends were trimmed by 4 bases and 1 base, with 13 bases remaining between them. Germline-derived CDR1 and CDR2 are MNHEY and SMNVEV (reference sequence). This CDR3 comprises 15 residues. In DNA, the CDR3 is TGTGCCAGCAGTTCATACAGGGCTTTTAACTATGGCTACACCTTC. Its translation: CASSSYRAFNYGYTF.

V is TRBV6-1 and J is TRBJ2-7; D is tentatively TRBD1 or TRBD2 (5 bases each). CDR3 size: 15 residues. Trimming removed 7 bases from V and 0 bases from J, with 16 bases in between. Germline loops: CDR1 MNHNS, CDR2 SASEGT. Here the CDR3 reads CASMLTPGTSYEQYF. The CDR3, as DNA: TGTGCCAGCATGCTGACTCCTGGGACCTCCTACGAGCAGTACTTC.

This chain joins TRBV5-1 and TRBJ2-3, with D unclear. Deletions cut 2 bases from V and 0 bases from J, with 7 bases between. Germline CDR1 reads SGHRS; CDR2 reads YFSETQ. The length of the CDR3 is 14 residues. CDR3 nucleotides: TGCGCCAGCAGCTTCCGATCTAGCACAGATACGCAGTATTTT. It encodes CASSFRSSTDTQYF.

This CDR3 is CASSGGGVEKLFF. CDR3 nucleotides: TGTGCCAGCAGTGGAGGGGGGGTAGAAAAACTGTTTTTT. The chain links TRBV2 to TRBJ1-4, with D tentatively TRBD1 (6 bases). The V gene lost 4 bases and the J gene lost 8 bases, with 11 bases spanning the gap. Germline V gene data show CDR1 as SNHLY and CDR2 as FYNNEI. This CDR3 is built from 13 residues.

This clone was seen a single time. The gene calls are TRBV30 and TRBJ1-6; D is perhaps TRBD1 (5 bases). The CDR3 loop spans 14 amino acids. Between the trimmed V and J ends, which lost 0 bases and 16 bases, there was a span of 19 bases. From germline, CDR1 is GTSNPN and CDR2 SVGIG (reference sequence). For the CDR3, the DNA is TGTGCCTGGAGTGTGAAGGGGCCCTTCCCGCCTCTCCACTTT. Translation gives CAWSVKGPFPPLHF.

Details on this clone: A read error may account for a junction end that differs from germline. The chain has TRBV29-1 and TRBJ2-4, with D unresolved. Germline V gene lookup returns CDR1 SQVTM and CDR2 ANQGSEA. This CDR3 region has 11 residues. Here the CDR3 DNA reads TGCAGCGTTGTCGCCAAAAACGTTCAGTACTTC. Translating gives CSVVAKNVQYF.

The chain recombines TRBV15 with TRBJ2-1, with TRBD2 matching over 9 bases. V was clipped by 3 bases and J by 6 bases; unmatched bases: 12. Looked up from germline, CDR1 is LNHNV and CDR2 is YYDKDF (reference sequence). This CDR3 has 17 amino acids. Written as DNA, the CDR3 is TGTGCCACCAGCAGGCCTAATCGCGGGGGGGCCGTCAATGAGCAGTTCTTC. Translation gives CATSRPNRGGAVNEQFF.

The genes are TRBV9 and TRBJ1-4; a possible D gene is TRBD1 (5 bases). The CDR3 consists of 15 residues. The germline V gene encodes CDR1 SGDLS and CDR2 YYNGEE. Deletions cut 0 bases from V and 8 bases from J, with 14 bases between. CDR3 DNA sequence: TGTGCCAGCAGCGTAGCCGGGGCCCCTGGAGAAAAACTGTTTTTT. It translates to CASSVAGAPGEKLFF. Full variable domain (missing parts from reference TRBV9 and TRBJ1-4): DSGVTQTPKHLITATGQRVTLRCSPRSGDLSVYWYQQSLDQGLQFLIQYYNGEERAKGNILERFSAQQFPDLHSELNLSSLELGDSALYFCASSVAGAPGEKLFFGSGTQLSVL.

The chain uses TRBV6-1 and TRBJ2-7; the D gene is possibly TRBD2 (6 bases). Germline CDR1 MNHNS, CDR2 SASEGT. V was cut by 5 bases and J by 3 bases, with 11 bases left in between. The CDR3 extends over 13 amino acids. CDR3 amino acids: CASSPPGVYEQYF. The DNA of the CDR3 is TGTGCCAGCAGTCCACCGGGGGTCTACGAGCAGTACTTC.

A word on this clone: One end of the junction does not line up with germline, which may come from a read error. The chain has TRBV6-1 and TRBJ2-7; no definite D call. Germline CDR1 is MNHNS and CDR2 is SASEGT. CDR3 length equals 12 residues. The CDR3: CASSELGTVPNF. The DNA for the CDR3 is TGTGCCAGCAGTGAACTCGGTACGGTTCCGAACTTC.

The chain is built from TRBV7-9 and TRBJ2-5, with 7 positions matching TRBD1. V gave up 6 bases and J gave up 4 bases; unmatched junction bases: 5. The CDR3 length is 13 residues. Germline values: CDR1 SEHNR, CDR2 FQNEAQ (reference sequence). The CDR3 DNA reads TGTGCCAGCAGTTCTAGGGGGCCAGAGACCCAGTACTTC. As protein: CASSSRGPETQYF.

The rearrangement uses TRBV5-1 and TRBJ1-2, with D perhaps matching TRBD1 (6 bases). The CDR3 runs 15 residues. Trimming took off 4 bases at V and 5 bases at J, with 18 bases between the two ends. Germline lookup yields CDR1 SGHRS and CDR2 YFSETQ. CDR3 in amino acids: CASSETLTGAYGYTF. DNA of the CDR3: TGCGCCAGCAGCGAGACGTTGACAGGTGCATATGGCTACACCTTC.

This chain uses TRBV4-1 with TRBJ1-2; D is unresolved. Germline values: CDR1 MGHRA, CDR2 YSYEKL. V dropped 8 bases and J dropped 2 bases, with 9 bases sitting between them. This CDR3 region has 12 residues. CDR3: CASGYVNYGYTF. DNA of the CDR3: TGCGCCAGCGGATACGTCAACTATGGCTACACCTTC.

V usage is TRBV5-4 and J usage is TRBJ2-2; weak D call: TRBD2 (6 bases). The CDR3 sequence is 14 residues long. Per germline, CDR1 SGHNT and CDR2 YYREEE (reference sequence). V lost 8 bases to trimming and J lost 1 base, with 12 bases between them. The CDR3 here is CASRGSGNTGELFF. The CDR3 bases are TGTGCCAGTCGGGGGAGCGGGAACACCGGGGAGCTGTTTTTT.

The CDR3 DNA is TGTGCCATCAGTGACCGGGACAGTCGGAATTCACCCCTCCACTTT. This sequence encodes CAISDRDSRNSPLHF. The genes are TRBV10-3 and TRBJ1-6; 7 bases are a match to TRBD1. The V gene's germline CDR1 is ENHRY and CDR2 SYGVKD. Trimming took 3 bases from V and 7 from J; bases not matched to a gene: 6. The CDR3 runs to 15 residues.

The chain couples TRBV27 to TRBJ2-5; 8 bases match TRBD1. The trim removed 4 bases at V and 1 base at J, leaving 8 bases unmatched. The germline CDR1 and CDR2 sequences are MNHEY and SMNVEV (reference sequence). The CDR3 sequence is 16 residues long. In nucleotides, the CDR3 is TGTGCCAGCAGTTCCCGACAGGGGTCGTTCCAAGAGACCCAGTACTTC. Protein sequence: CASSSRQGSFQETQYF.

The V and J genes are TRBV7-9 and TRBJ2-7; maybe TRBD1 (7 bases). The V gene's germline CDR1 is SEHNR and CDR2 FQNEAQ (reference sequence). V lost 8 bases, J lost 6 bases, and 23 bases lay in between. The CDR3 sequence is 15 residues long. The DNA for the CDR3 is TGTGCCAGCCAAGGGGGCCCTACTGCGGGACCCGAGCAGTACTTC. Translating it yields CASQGGPTAGPEQYF.

The J gene is TRBJ2-2, the V gene TRBV14; D remains unclear. V gave up 5 bases and J gave up 2 bases, with 9 bases separating them. The germline V gene encodes CDR1 SGHDN and CDR2 FVKESK. This CDR3 is 14 amino acids long. For the CDR3, the DNA is TGTGCCAGCAGCAGGGTTATCAACACCGGGGAGCTGTTTTTT. Translating it yields CASSRVINTGELFF.

The gene calls are TRBV5-4 and TRBJ2-1, with 9 nucleotides matching TRBD1. With V trimmed by 4 bases and J by 3 bases, 8 bases remained unmatched. This CDR3 is 16 amino acids long. Germline CDR1 and CDR2: SGHNT and YYREEE (reference sequence). The CDR3 loop reads CASSSPGTGNYNEQFF. The CDR3 DNA reads as TGTGCCAGCAGCAGTCCCGGGACAGGGAACTACAATGAGCAGTTCTTC.

This rearrangement joins TRBV5-1 to TRBJ2-1; the D gene could be TRBD1 or TRBD2 (5 bases each). Germline CDR1 reads SGHRS; CDR2 reads YFSETQ. This CDR3 has 16 amino acids. V lost 6 bases to trimming and J lost 0 bases, with 16 bases between them. The chain's CDR3 is CASTIFEGNSYNEQFF. CDR3 nucleotide sequence: TGCGCCAGCACCATATTCGAGGGGAACTCCTACAATGAGCAGTTCTTC.

J is TRBJ2-7 and V is TRBV5-5; D ambiguous. V was trimmed by 2 bases and J by 2 bases, leaving 8 bases between them. The germline gives CDR1 SGHKS, CDR2 YYEKEE (reference sequence). The CDR3 runs 13 residues. Here the CDR3 DNA reads TGTGCCAGCAGCTTACACGTTACCTACGAGCAGTACTTC. This codes for CASSLHVTYEQYF.

The V and J genes are TRBV25-1 and TRBJ1-2; D not certain. Germline lookup yields CDR1 MGHDK and CDR2 SYGVNS. The ends were cut back, 4 bases at V and 1 base at J, with 7 bases in the middle. This CDR3 region has 13 residues. The CDR3 spells CASSATVNYGYTF. The DNA for the CDR3 is TGTGCCAGCAGTGCTACAGTTAACTATGGCTACACCTTC.

This clone came up a few times. The rearrangement uses TRBV10-3 and TRBJ2-1, with D unresolved. Trimming shortened V by 10 bases and J by 1 base, and 11 bases separated the two germline ends. This CDR3 contains 13 residues. Germline-derived CDR1 and CDR2 are ENHRY and SYGVKD. CDR3 nucleotide sequence: TGTGCCACCACCCCAGAGTCCTACAATGAGCAGTTCTTC. It encodes CATTPESYNEQFF.

The rearrangement links TRBV6-1 to TRBJ2-7, with 12 nucleotides matching TRBD2. Trimming cost V 5 bases and J 3 bases; bases outside gene matches: 2. CDR3 length equals 14 residues. Looked up from germline, CDR1 is MNHNS and CDR2 is SASEGT. The CDR3 region has the DNA TGTGCCAGCAGTTTACTAGCGGGGGGCTACGAGCAGTACTTC. Amino acid sequence: CASSLLAGGYEQYF.

The chain has TRBV9 and TRBJ2-4; 9 bases align to TRBD2. Germline V gene data show CDR1 as SGDLS and CDR2 as YYNGEE. Trimming cost V 4 bases and J 6 bases; bases outside gene matches: 8. The CDR3 covers 15 residues. The CDR3 bases are TGTGCCAGCAGCAAGGGACTAGCAGAGCTAAACATTCAGTACTTC. Translating it yields CASSKGLAELNIQYF.